Below, 30 T cell receptor beta chains from the same sample are listed, as sequenced in a study of T cells in Graves' hyperthyroidism and ophthalmopathy. It was RNA transcripts that yielded the amplified TCR beta CDR3 regions. HTBI primers were the set used in a first-round RT-PCR of the TCR CDR3. TCRdb reanalysed the multiplex PCR reads using MiXCR and keeps one entry per CDR3 protein. This sample has approximately 700,000 distinct CDR3 sequences, with approximately 16% found just once. The material sequenced was blood. These receptors came from a man aged 18 to 29 with Graves' hyperthyroidism.

This clonotype was recorded many times. The chain links TRBV20-1 to TRBJ2-7; the D gene is possibly TRBD1 (6 bases). The V and J ends lost 6 bases and 2 bases respectively, with 14 bases between them. The germline CDR1 and CDR2 sequences are DFQATT and SNEGSKA (reference sequence). CDR3 length: 13 residues. DNA of the CDR3: TGCAGTGCCACCCGGACAGTCACCTACGAGCAGTACTTC. Translated: CSATRTVTYEQYF.

This sequence joins TRBV6-2 or TRBV6-3 and TRBJ2-3, with D possibly being TRBD1 or TRBD2 (5 bases each). The CDR3 sequence is 16 residues long. Germline-derived CDR1 and CDR2 are MNHEY and SVGEGT. The germline V and J ends were trimmed by 2 bases and 5 bases, with 17 bases remaining between them. The CDR3 coding sequence is TGTGCCAGCAGTTACGAGGGGACCCACCCCGGAGATACGCAGTATTTT. Residues: CASSYEGTHPGDTQYF.

This clonotype has only a few counts. The chain joins TRBV18 to TRBJ2-7; the D call may be TRBD1 or TRBD2 (5 bases each). Germline CDR1 KGHSH, CDR2 LQKENI. Trimming removed 4 bases at V and 2 bases at J, with 18 bases between. This CDR3 contains 16 residues. As DNA, the CDR3 is TGTGCCAGCTCACTTCTAGGGGACCAACCTACCTACGAGCAGTACTTC. Protein sequence: CASSLLGDQPTYEQYF.

This clonotype was counted a few times. This chain connects TRBV19 to TRBJ2-7, with TRBD1 matching over 7 bases. V was pared by 4 bases and J by 3 bases, with 6 bases of the junction left unmatched. Germline CDR1 and CDR2: LNHDA and SQIVND (reference sequence). The CDR3 length is 14 residues. The CDR3 coding sequence is TGTGCCAGTAGTAATTCGGCAGGGGGCTACGAGCAGTACTTC. Translating gives CASSNSAGGYEQYF. Complete variable domain (other parts from reference TRBV19 and TRBJ2-7): DGGITQSPKYLFRKEGQNVTLSCEQNLNHDAMYWYRQDPGQGLRLIYYSQIVNDFQKGDIAEGYSVSREKKESFPLTVTSAQKNPTAFYLCASSNSAGGYEQYFGPGTRLTVT.

There are many counts of this clonotype. V gene TRBV4-3 combines with J gene TRBJ2-1, with D perhaps matching TRBD1 or TRBD2 (6 bases each). CDR3 length: 15 amino acids. Germline V gives CDR1 LGHNA, CDR2 YSLEER. Trimming cost V 2 bases and J 7 bases, with 15 bases left between them. CDR3 amino acids: CASSQPSGGFNEQFF. Here the CDR3 DNA reads TGCGCCAGCAGCCAACCGTCCGGGGGCTTTAATGAGCAGTTCTTC.

With regard to this clonotype: This could be a read error, since a much larger clone is one nucleotide away. The chain joins TRBV6-1 to TRBJ2-1; tentative D call: TRBD1 (5 bases). The CDR3 is made up of 15 amino acids. V lost 6 bases and J 10 bases, leaving 22 bases between the germline ends. Germline CDR1 MNHNS, CDR2 SASEGT. This chain's CDR3 is CASSPPRARGREQFF. CDR3 DNA: TGTGCCAGCAGCCCACCCAGGGCTAGGGGTAGAGAGCAGTTCTTC.

This sequence joins TRBV10-3 and TRBJ2-7; D might be TRBD1 (6 bases). The germline V gene encodes CDR1 ENHRY and CDR2 SYGVKD. V dropped 6 bases and J dropped 0 bases, with 9 bases sitting between them. There are 13 residues in the CDR3. The CDR3 sequence: CAIRTGPSYEQYF. In DNA form, the CDR3 reads TGTGCCATCAGGACAGGACCCTCCTACGAGCAGTACTTC.

In its sample, this clonotype was seen many times. V usage is TRBV20-1 and J usage is TRBJ1-1; no definite D call. The ends were cut back, 6 bases at V and 4 bases at J, with 21 bases in the middle. This CDR3 comprises 15 residues. Germline lookup yields CDR1 DFQATT and CDR2 SNEGSKA (reference sequence). CDR3 residues: CSALWPGGVGTEAFF. The CDR3 DNA is TGCAGTGCCCTATGGCCCGGCGGGGTCGGCACTGAAGCTTTCTTT.

This clonotype has a handful of counts. The J gene is TRBJ2-1, the V gene TRBV20-1; 9 bases line up with TRBD1. J lost 3 bases, V lost 5 bases, and 11 bases had no gene match. The CDR3 consists of 16 residues. Germline V gene lookup returns CDR1 DFQATT and CDR2 SNEGSKA (reference sequence). The CDR3, as DNA: TGCAGTGCTTCAAAACCGGGACAGGGATACTACAATGAGCAGTTCTTC. Protein: CSASKPGQGYYNEQFF.

The sample holds a few counts of this clonotype. The rearrangement uses TRBV25-1 and TRBJ2-7; D gene unclear. The CDR3 is 13 residues long. Trimming pared 5 bases from V and 2 bases from J, leaving 10 bases between. Germline-derived CDR1 and CDR2 are MGHDK and SYGVNS. The DNA of the CDR3 is TGTGCCAGCAGTCCAAGGGCCCCCTACGAGCAGTACTTC. As protein: CASSPRAPYEQYF.

This clonotype was observed many times. The chain employs TRBV3-1 and TRBJ2-7; TRBD2 aligns across 12 bases. After removal of 0 bases from V and 2 bases from J, the junction contained 8 bases not matched to a gene. The germline CDR1 and CDR2 sequences are LGHDT and YNNKEL (reference sequence). The CDR3 totals 18 residues. The CDR3 sequence is CASSQDKGTSGHPYEQYF. Written as DNA, the CDR3 is TGTGCCAGCAGCCAAGACAAAGGGACTAGCGGGCACCCCTACGAGCAGTACTTC.

This clonotype was observed many times. The V call is TRBV28, the J call TRBJ2-6; tentative D call: TRBD1 (6 bases). Germline CDR1 is MDHEN and CDR2 is SYDVKM. The CDR3 loop spans 15 amino acids. V lost 4 bases and J lost 3, with 10 bases in between. The CDR3 nucleotides are TGTGCCAGCAGTTCTGGGGGCAATGGGGCCAACGTCCTGACTTTC. Encoded protein: CASSSGGNGANVLTF.

This clonotype was detected a few times. The junction differs from germline at one of its ends, possibly a read error. The chain couples TRBV12-3 or TRBV12-4 to TRBJ2-3, with D uncertain. CDR3 length equals 13 residues. The CDR3 nucleotides read TGTGCCAGCACTTTATTCACCACAGATACGCAGTATTTT. This codes for CASTLFTTDTQYF.

This clonotype was seen only a few times. The rearrangement joins TRBV6-2 or TRBV6-3 to TRBJ1-5, with 7 bases aligning to TRBD1. Germline CDR1 MNHEY, CDR2 SVGEGT. V shed 6 bases, J shed 2 bases, and the junction held 4 bases outside the gene matches. There are 14 residues in the CDR3. The CDR3 sequence: CASRITGGNQPQHF. In nucleotides, the CDR3 is TGTGCCAGCAGGATTACAGGGGGCAATCAGCCCCAGCATTTT.

About this clonotype: A much larger clone lies one base from this, so it may be a read error. V and J are TRBV6-1 and TRBJ2-1, with D possibly being TRBD1 (6 bases). CDR1 MNHNS and CDR2 SASEGT come from the germline V gene. This CDR3 has 17 amino acids. The DNA for the CDR3 is TGTGCCAGCAGTGAAGCGCATGGCAGGGGTACCTACAATGAGCAGTCCTTC. Its protein product is CASSEAHGRGTYNEQSF.

The sample holds a few counts of this clonotype. The rearrangement links TRBV6-2 or TRBV6-3 to TRBJ1-1; no reliable D call. Trimming pared 2 bases from V and 2 bases from J, leaving 6 bases between. This CDR3 comprises 13 residues. CDR1 is MNHEY and CDR2 is SVGEGT in the germline V gene. The DNA of the CDR3 is TGTGCCAGCAGTTACGACATAAACACTGAAGCTTTCTTT. Translation: CASSYDINTEAFF.

This clonotype showed up many times. This sequence joins TRBV7-9 and TRBJ2-1; D is unresolved. V dropped 0 bases and J dropped 4 bases, with 1 base sitting between them. Germline lookup yields CDR1 SEHNR and CDR2 FQNEAQ (reference sequence). This CDR3 has 12 residues. CDR3 sequence reads: CASSLAYNEQFF. In nucleotides, the CDR3 is TGTGCCAGCAGCTTAGCTTACAATGAGCAGTTCTTC.

The CDR3, as DNA: TGTGCCAGCAGCACGGGACTCCTCTACAATGAGCAGTTCTTC. It translates to CASSTGLLYNEQFF. The genes are TRBV12-3 or TRBV12-4 and TRBJ2-1; tentatively, D is TRBD2 (6 bases). This CDR3 contains 14 residues. The V and J ends lost 6 bases and 3 bases respectively, with 12 bases between them.

This sequence joins TRBV15 and TRBJ1-2; the match to TRBD1 covers 7 bases. Trimming removed 5 bases from V and 3 bases from J; junction bases left unmatched: 3. The CDR3 sequence is 13 residues long. Germline V gene data show CDR1 as LNHNV and CDR2 as YYDKDF (reference sequence). In DNA, the CDR3 is TGTGCCACCAGCGCGACAGGGTACTATGGCTACACCTTC. Its translation: CATSATGYYGYTF.

The sample holds a few counts of this clonotype. The chain employs TRBV5-1 and TRBJ2-3, with D possibly being TRBD2 (6 bases). The CDR3 consists of 14 residues. The germline CDR1 and CDR2 sequences are SGHRS and YFSETQ. V was pared by 4 bases and J by 2 bases, with 11 bases between. In nucleotides, the CDR3 is TGCGCCAGCAGCCCGGGGGACTCCACAGATACGCAGTATTTT. This encodes CASSPGDSTDTQYF.

The chain couples TRBV28 to TRBJ1-3, with D unclear. The CDR3 spans 17 residues. V dropped 5 bases and J dropped 4 bases, with 21 bases sitting between them. Germline lookup yields CDR1 MDHEN and CDR2 SYDVKM. The CDR3 region has the DNA TGTGCCAGCAGTGCCTTCCCGGGCTCTGGCGACGGAAACACCATATATTTT. As protein: CASSAFPGSGDGNTIYF.

Only a few counts were recorded for this clonotype. The chain joins TRBV5-1 to TRBJ2-1; TRBD2 agrees at 13 bases. Germline CDR1 SGHRS, CDR2 YFSETQ. The CDR3 spans 15 residues. V shed 1 base and J 8 bases; nucleotides not matched to a gene: 3. CDR3 region: CASSLITSGRDEQFF. CDR3 nucleotide sequence: TGCGCCAGCAGCTTGATAACTAGCGGGAGGGATGAGCAGTTCTTC.

This clonotype was seen many times. The gene calls are TRBV12-3 or TRBV12-4 and TRBJ1-2; D is uncertain. This CDR3 contains 10 residues. The V end lost 5 bases, the J end lost 5 bases, and 3 bases lay between the germline ends. CDR3 region: CASSRYGYTF. The CDR3 bases are TGTGCCAGCAGTAGATATGGCTACACCTTC.

This clonotype was detected many times. The chain uses TRBV12-3 or TRBV12-4 and TRBJ1-5; TRBD1 might be the D (6 bases). V gave up 5 bases and J gave up 8 bases, with 16 bases separating them. This CDR3 spans 14 amino acids. CDR3 sequence: CASSLGYRVEPQHF. In DNA, the CDR3 is TGTGCCAGCAGTCTCGGTTACAGGGTGGAGCCCCAGCATTTT.

The chain joins TRBV20-1 to TRBJ1-4; maybe TRBD1 (6 bases). V was pared by 6 bases and J by 5 bases, with 13 bases between. The CDR3 sequence is 13 residues long. Germline V gene lookup returns CDR1 DFQATT and CDR2 SNEGSKA (reference sequence). In nucleotides, the CDR3 is TGCAGTGCCACACAGGGTCCCAATGAAAAACTGTTTTTT. Translating it yields CSATQGPNEKLFF.

This clonotype was picked up a small number of times. The J gene is TRBJ1-3, the V gene TRBV4-1, with 7 bases lining up with TRBD1. Per germline, CDR1 MGHRA and CDR2 YSYEKL. The CDR3 loop spans 14 amino acids. V trimming: 2 bases; J trimming: 4 bases; junction bases outside the gene matches: 2. The DNA of the CDR3 is TGCGCCAGCAGCCAACCGGGACAGGGAAACACCATATATTTT. Amino acid sequence: CASSQPGQGNTIYF.

This clonotype came up a few times. The J gene is TRBJ2-1, the V gene TRBV10-2; TRBD2 agrees at 13 bases. The CDR3 is 14 amino acids. The ends lost 7 bases at V and 10 bases at J; junction bases unmatched: 7. Germline-derived CDR1 and CDR2 are WSHSY and SAAADI. This chain's CDR3 is CASTGTSGMREQFF. The CDR3, as DNA: TGCGCCAGCACCGGGACTAGCGGGATGCGGGAGCAGTTCTTC.

The gene calls are TRBV7-6 and TRBJ1-1; a weak D match, TRBD1 (5 bases). Germline V lookup: CDR1 SGHVS, CDR2 FNYEAQ. The CDR3 spans 16 residues. V was trimmed by 6 bases and J by 0 bases, leaving 17 bases between them. CDR3 residues: CASSPRRVLLNTEAFF. The CDR3 bases are TGTGCCAGCAGTCCTCGCAGGGTACTGTTGAACACTGAAGCTTTCTTT.

This clonotype was seen a handful of times. The rearrangement joins TRBV12-3 or TRBV12-4 to TRBJ2-4; TRBD2 matches at 8 bases. V shed 7 bases, J shed 7 bases, and the junction held 6 bases outside the gene matches. CDR3 size: 13 residues. The CDR3 DNA is TGTGCCAGCAACGGGGGGGCCCGGAACATTCAGTACTTC. Protein sequence: CASNGGARNIQYF.

J is TRBJ2-2 and V is TRBV19, with D perhaps matching TRBD2 (5 bases). The V gene's germline CDR1 is LNHDA and CDR2 SQIVND (reference sequence). The V and J ends lost 8 bases and 0 bases respectively, with 13 bases between them. CDR3 length: 15 amino acids. Written as DNA, the CDR3 is TGTGCCAGTTTTGCCGGGATTTCGAACACCGGGGAGCTGTTTTTT. Amino acid sequence: CASFAGISNTGELFF. Full variable domain (outside the CDR3, taken from reference TRBV19 and TRBJ2-2): DGGITQSPKYLFRKEGQNVTLSCEQNLNHDAMYWYRQDPGQGLRLIYYSQIVNDFQKGDIAEGYSVSREKKESFPLTVTSAQKNPTAFYLCASFAGISNTGELFFGEGSRLTVL.